The 16 T cell receptor beta chains below all came from one sample that was sequenced in a study of T-cell memory formation after mild COVID-19 (dated by TCRdb to the early 2020s). The method was 5' RACE. Sequencing was carried out with an Illumina NovaSeq 6000. In TCRdb, the public reads were trimmed at Q25 with fastp and aligned with MiXCR, with productive beta chains retained. Every distinct CDR3 protein forms one entry, paired with its most common genes and DNA. For this sample the table gives about 310,000 distinct CDR3 sequences, of which approximately 19% were detected only once. Of the sample, around 20% falls within the top ten clones. What was sequenced was PBMCs or a T cell subset sorted from them (not recorded which). All receptors derive from a man aged 18 to 29 who had mild COVID-19 (a few samples of this study predate the infection). The sample titles of this study are shuffled in the database, so cell type and time point are left out; the donor was told from shared clones.

The chain carries TRBV18 and TRBJ1-2; D unresolved. The CDR3 extends over 13 amino acids. V lost 2 bases, J lost 8 bases, and 12 bases lay in between. Germline CDR1 is KGHSH and CDR2 is LQKENI. CDR3 in DNA: TGTGCCAGCTCACCAAGTGGAAATGGGGGCTACACCTTC. This gives the protein CASSPSGNGGYTF.

This clonotype has only one observation. The V and J genes are TRBV20-1 and TRBJ1-6; D unclear. The CDR3 spans 16 residues. Between the trimmed V and J ends, which lost 0 bases and 8 bases, there was a span of 17 bases. Per the germline V gene, CDR1 is DFQATT and CDR2 is SNEGSKA (reference sequence). CDR3 nucleotides: TGCAGTGCTAGAGACCCACGGCGGAAAACGGATTCACCCCTCCACTTT. Amino acid sequence: CSARDPRRKTDSPLHF.

This clonotype has at least ten counts. DNA for the CDR3: TGTGCCAGTCGCAGGGACTATGGCTACACCTTC. This gives the protein CASRRDYGYTF. This chain joins TRBV9 and TRBJ1-2; weak D call: TRBD1 (5 bases). Trimming removed 8 bases at V and 3 bases at J, with 8 bases between. CDR3 size: 11 residues. Germline assignment: CDR1 SGDLS and CDR2 YYNGEE.

This sequence joins TRBV7-9 and TRBJ1-4; D is unresolved. The CDR3 length is 12 residues. With 5 bases removed from V and 11 bases from J, the gap between germline ends came to 12 bases. CDR1 and CDR2 (germline): SEHNR, FQNEAQ (reference sequence). CDR3 loop: CASSLRQGKLFF. The DNA for the CDR3 is TGTGCCAGCAGCCTTAGACAAGGGAAACTGTTTTTT.

The gene calls are TRBV5-1 and TRBJ2-2, with 8 bases matching TRBD1. Unmatched junction bases numbered 7, after V lost 0 bases and J lost 6 bases. CDR3 length: 16 amino acids. Germline V gives CDR1 SGHRS, CDR2 YFSETQ. The CDR3 sequence: CASSLVQGEYAGELFF. As DNA, the CDR3 is TGCGCCAGCAGCTTGGTACAGGGGGAATACGCCGGGGAGCTGTTTTTT.

The chain links TRBV9 to TRBJ2-5; TRBD1 is a possible D gene (6 bases). V shed 4 bases and J shed 5 bases, with 18 bases lying between them. CDR3 length equals 15 residues. CDR1 and CDR2 from the germline V gene are SGDLS and YYNGEE. CDR3 bases: TGTGCCAGCAGCAAAGGACAGACGGGGACGGAGACCCAGTACTTC. It specifies CASSKGQTGTETQYF.

The chain employs TRBV30 and TRBJ2-5, with 8 positions matching TRBD2. Trimming cost V 2 bases and J 4 bases; bases outside gene matches: 6. The germline V gene has CDR1 GTSNPN and CDR2 SVGIG (reference sequence). CDR3 size: 14 residues. This CDR3 reads CAWSFSGASETQYF. DNA for the CDR3: TGTGCCTGGAGTTTTAGCGGGGCCTCAGAGACCCAGTACTTC. The full variable domain, rest sourced from reference TRBV30 and TRBJ2-5, is SQTIHQWPATLVQPVGSPLSLECTVEGTSNPNLYWYRQAAGRGLQLLFYSVGIGQISSEVPQNLSASRPQDRQFILSSKKLLLSDSGFYLCAWSFSGASETQYFGPGTRLLVL.

This clonotype was seen a few times. The J gene is TRBJ1-2, the V gene TRBV20-1; a possible D gene is TRBD1 (5 bases). The CDR3 sequence is 13 residues long. Looked up from germline, CDR1 is DFQATT and CDR2 is SNEGSKA (reference sequence). With 3 bases removed from V and 0 bases from J, the gap between germline ends came to 8 bases. Here the CDR3 reads CSARGGTNYGYTF. In DNA form, the CDR3 reads TGCAGTGCTAGGGGGGGGACTAACTATGGCTACACCTTC.

The J gene is TRBJ1-1, the V gene TRBV19; D is uncertain. Germline CDR1 LNHDA, CDR2 SQIVND (reference sequence). CDR3 length: 13 amino acids. V gave up 3 bases and J gave up 8 bases, with 13 bases separating them. Here the CDR3 reads CASSIDVGSEAFF. DNA for the CDR3: TGTGCCAGTAGTATCGACGTGGGGTCCGAAGCTTTCTTT.

This clonotype was found many times. This chain uses TRBV3-1 with TRBJ2-5, with D perhaps TRBD2 (5 bases). CDR3 length equals 14 residues. Trimming cost V 4 bases and J 5 bases, with 14 bases left between them. The germline V gene encodes CDR1 LGHDT and CDR2 YNNKEL (reference sequence). The CDR3 coding sequence is TGTGCCAGCAGCCTCGATGGTAGGAGGGAGACCCAGTACTTC. Translating gives CASSLDGRRETQYF.

CDR3 sequence: CAISATSGGCYF. The DNA for the CDR3 is TGTGCCATCAGCGCGACTAGCGGGGGATGCTACTTC. J is TRBJ2-7 and V is TRBV10-3, with 12 bases aligning to TRBD2. J lost 13 bases, V lost 6 bases, and 7 bases had no gene match. Germline CDR1 and CDR2: ENHRY and SYGVKD. The CDR3 contains 12 residues.

This chain connects TRBV20-1 to TRBJ1-5; 9 nucleotides match TRBD1. There are 18 residues in the CDR3. With 4 bases clipped from V and 6 bases from J, the junction kept 19 bases outside the gene matches. The germline CDR1 and CDR2 sequences are DFQATT and SNEGSKA (reference sequence). Here the CDR3 reads CSATPRDREWDVGQPQHF. The CDR3 DNA is TGCAGTGCTACTCCCCGGGACAGGGAGTGGGACGTAGGTCAGCCCCAGCATTTT.

This clonotype has a count of ten or more. The chain has TRBV7-9 and TRBJ2-5, with a weak D call TRBD2 (6 bases). This CDR3 has 15 residues. From germline, CDR1 is SEHNR and CDR2 FQNEAQ (reference sequence). The V end lost 5 bases, the J end lost 2 bases, and 15 bases lay between the germline ends. The CDR3 region is CASSPVGSIQETQYF. Written as DNA, the CDR3 is TGTGCCAGCAGCCCTGTCGGGAGCATACAAGAGACCCAGTACTTC.

This clonotype was seen only a few times. J is TRBJ2-2 and V is TRBV5-1, with 7 bases that match TRBD1. Germline lookup yields CDR1 SGHRS and CDR2 YFSETQ. Trimming cost V 4 bases and J 3 bases; bases outside gene matches: 6. This CDR3 region has 15 residues. As DNA, the CDR3 is TGCGCCAGCAGCCCCGGGACAGCCTACACCGGGGAGCTGTTTTTT. Its protein is CASSPGTAYTGELFF.

This clonotype was counted many times. The CDR3 DNA sequence: TGTGCCAGCAGCTTGGGGGGGACAGGGAGCTCCTACGAGCAGTACGTC. Its translation: CASSLGGTGSSYEQYV. V usage is TRBV7-9 and J usage is TRBJ2-7; 9 bases fit TRBD1. V lost 3 bases and J lost 0; bases outside the gene matches: 6. Germline CDR1 SEHNR, CDR2 FQNEAQ (reference sequence). The CDR3 runs 16 residues.

This clonotype was seen a handful of times. The CDR3 loop is CASSLDLGSANYGYTF. CDR3 sequence (DNA): TGCGCCAGCAGCTTGGACCTCGGGTCAGCTAACTATGGCTACACCTTC. The chain has TRBV5-1 and TRBJ1-2; the D is unclear. Trimming left V 0 bases short and J 0 bases short, with 12 bases between. The CDR3 runs 16 residues. In germline, CDR1 is SGHRS, CDR2 YFSETQ.